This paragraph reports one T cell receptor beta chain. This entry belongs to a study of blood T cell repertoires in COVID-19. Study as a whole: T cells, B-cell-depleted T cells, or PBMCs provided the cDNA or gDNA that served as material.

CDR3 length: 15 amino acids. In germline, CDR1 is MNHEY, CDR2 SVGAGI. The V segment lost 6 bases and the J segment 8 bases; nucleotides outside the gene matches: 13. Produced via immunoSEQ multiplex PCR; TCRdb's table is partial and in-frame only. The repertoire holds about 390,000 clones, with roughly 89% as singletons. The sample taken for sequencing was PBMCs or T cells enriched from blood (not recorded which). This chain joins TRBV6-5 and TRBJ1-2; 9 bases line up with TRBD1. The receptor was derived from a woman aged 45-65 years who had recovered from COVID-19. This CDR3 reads CASRRTGVITAGYTF. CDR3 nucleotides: TGTGCCAGCAGGAGGACAGGGGTGATAACGGCCGGCTACACCTTC.